This note documents a single T cell receptor (beta chain) sequence. Measured with immunoSEQ multiplex PCR; TCRdb has only the in-frame clones, and not every one. The sample has 90,000 to 100,000 clones; approximately 82% are singletons. Trimming took off 1 base at V and 0 bases at J, with 10 bases between the two ends. There are 16 residues in the CDR3. Germline CDR1 reads SGHKS; CDR2 reads YYEKEE (reference sequence). This record belongs to a study of blood T cell repertoires in COVID-19. About the study: Researchers got acute and convalescent COVID-19 samples from the United States, Italy and Spain.

The TCR sequence derives from a man between 65 and 85 years old with acute or convalescent COVID-19. What was sequenced was peripheral blood. The J gene is TRBJ1-4, the V gene TRBV5-5; unclear D gene. The CDR3 spells CASSLKGGPTNEKLFF. In DNA, the CDR3 is TGTGCCAGCAGCTTGAAGGGAGGCCCAACTAATGAAAAACTGTTTTTT. Together with reference TRBV5-5 and TRBJ1-4, the CDR3 gives the full variable domain: DAGVTQSPTHLIKTRGQQVTLRCSPISGHKSVSWYQQVLGQGPQFIFQYYEKEERGRGNFPDRFSARQFPNYSSELNVNALLLGDSALYLCASSLKGGPTNEKLFFGSGTQLSVL.